The 28 T cell receptor beta chains reported below all come from one sample, sequenced in a study of T cell clones after liver transplantation. Here immunoSEQ multiplex PCR was the method, and the copy in TCRdb shows in-frame clones only, minus some. The sample contains around 9,100 clones, nearly 80% of which appear only once. The input for sequencing was CD8+ T cells from blood, taken before liver transplant. These receptors came from a human donor who received a liver transplant.

The J gene is TRBJ2-7, the V gene TRBV27, with 7 bases fitting TRBD1. The germline gives CDR1 MNHEY, CDR2 SMNVEV (reference sequence). The trim removed 2 bases at V and 2 bases at J, leaving 0 bases unmatched. This CDR3 region has 13 residues. The CDR3 reads CASSLRGPYEQYF. The CDR3 nucleotides are TGTGCCAGCAGTTTAAGGGGGCCCTACGAGCAGTACTTC.

This clone has a handful of counts. The CDR3 region has the DNA TGTGCCAGCAGGGATCGGAATGGCTACACCTTC. It encodes CASRDRNGYTF. V usage is TRBV2 and J usage is TRBJ1-2; D uncertain. Germline CDR1 SNHLY, CDR2 FYNNEI. Trimming removed 6 bases from V and 6 bases from J, with 8 bases in between. CDR3 length equals 11 residues.

This clone showed up just once. The V gene is TRBV28, the J gene TRBJ2-5; D gene uncertain. V was cut by 8 bases and J by 1 base, with 8 bases left in between. This CDR3 comprises 12 residues. CDR1 MDHEN and CDR2 SYDVKM come from the germline V gene. CDR3 nucleotide sequence: TGTGCCAGCGCCTACTTCCAAGAGACCCAGTACTTC. This gives the protein CASAYFQETQYF.

The chain recombines TRBV11-2 with TRBJ2-3; TRBD1 matches at 8 bases. Germline CDR1 SGHAT, CDR2 FQNNGV. The CDR3 is 13 amino acids. After removal of 2 bases from V and 6 bases from J, the junction contained 1 base not matched to a gene. The CDR3 coding sequence is TGTGCCAGCAGCTTACAGGGGGCCGATACGCAGTATTTT. It specifies CASSLQGADTQYF.

This rearrangement joins TRBV13 to TRBJ2-2; D is possibly TRBD1 (5 bases). CDR1 and CDR2 (germline): PRHDT, FYEKMQ (reference sequence). The CDR3 sequence is 15 residues long. V was shortened by 5 bases and J by 1 base, with 11 bases between the two germline ends. CDR3 sequence reads: CASSLRDGNTGELFF. CDR3 DNA sequence: TGTGCCAGCAGCCTCAGGGATGGGAACACCGGGGAGCTGTTTTTT.

This rearrangement joins TRBV5-1 to TRBJ1-2; no definite D call. Germline lookup yields CDR1 SGHRS and CDR2 YFSETQ. V was clipped by 4 bases and J by 6 bases, with 19 bases between them. CDR3 length: 15 residues. CDR3 bases: TGCGCCAGCAGCCTAAAGGGCTGGGCTGGGGATGGCTACACCTTC. Protein: CASSLKGWAGDGYTF.

The chain combines TRBV7-9 with TRBJ2-3, with TRBD2 matching over 10 bases. V trimming: 4 bases; J trimming: 1 base; junction bases outside the gene matches: 8. Looked up from germline, CDR1 is SEHNR and CDR2 is FQNEAQ (reference sequence). The length of the CDR3 is 17 residues. In nucleotides, the CDR3 is TGTGCCAGCAGCTCCATCCTAGCGGGAGAGGGCACAGATACGCAGTATTTT. Translating gives CASSSILAGEGTDTQYF. Full variable domain (remainder filled in from reference TRBV7-9 and TRBJ2-3): DTGVSQNPRHKITKRGQNVTFRCDPISEHNRLYWYRQTLGQGPEFLTYFQNEAQLEKSRLLSDRFSAERPKGSFSTLEIQRTEQGDSAMYLCASSSILAGEGTDTQYFGPGTRLTVL.

The chain couples TRBV6-5 to TRBJ2-5, with a weak D call TRBD2 (5 bases). The CDR3 has 12 residues. The ends were cut back, 3 bases at V and 4 bases at J, with 6 bases in the middle. The germline gives CDR1 MNHEY, CDR2 SVGAGI. The CDR3 DNA sequence: TGTGCCAGCAGTTATCGGGGAGAGACCCAGTACTTC. It specifies CASSYRGETQYF.

The gene calls are TRBV5-1 and TRBJ2-2; 7 nucleotides align to TRBD1. Trimming took 1 base from V and 5 from J; bases not matched to a gene: 11. The CDR3 runs 17 residues. Germline CDR1 reads SGHRS; CDR2 reads YFSETQ. The CDR3 is CASSLRGGGQTTGELFF. The CDR3 DNA reads TGCGCCAGCAGCTTGCGCGGTGGGGGACAGACGACCGGGGAGCTGTTTTTT.

This clone occurred once. The rearrangement links TRBV6-6 to TRBJ1-2; unclear D gene. V lost 2 bases to trimming and J lost 2 bases, with 12 bases between them. There are 15 residues in the CDR3. Germline-derived CDR1 and CDR2 are MNHNY and SVGAGI (reference sequence). CDR3 amino acids: CASSYGAGSNYGYTF. The DNA of the CDR3 is TGTGCCAGCAGTTACGGCGCAGGTAGCAACTATGGCTACACCTTC.

The V gene is TRBV19, the J gene TRBJ1-5, with D perhaps matching TRBD1 (5 bases). The CDR3 loop spans 15 amino acids. V lost 2 bases and J 5 bases, leaving 13 bases between the germline ends. CDR1 and CDR2 (germline): LNHDA, SQIVND (reference sequence). CDR3 bases: TGTGCCAGTAGTATACCCCGGGGGACGCATCAGCCCCAGCATTTT. Its protein is CASSIPRGTHQPQHF.

The chain employs TRBV7-9 and TRBJ2-5, with 12 positions matching TRBD2. Per the germline V gene, CDR1 is SEHNR and CDR2 is FQNEAQ (reference sequence). The CDR3 totals 17 residues. The trim removed 5 bases at V and 4 bases at J, leaving 11 bases unmatched. This CDR3 reads CASSAGLAGWAGETQYF. The CDR3 DNA follows: TGTGCCAGCAGCGCGGGACTAGCGGGTTGGGCAGGAGAGACCCAGTACTTC.

The chain couples TRBV7-2 to TRBJ2-7; maybe TRBD2 (7 bases). This CDR3 has 15 residues. V lost 6 bases and J lost 2, with 17 bases in between. Germline CDR1 SGHTA, CDR2 FQGNSA. The CDR3 sequence is CASRGGGTPTYEQYF. CDR3 nucleotides: TGTGCCAGCAGGGGAGGGGGGACACCAACCTACGAGCAGTACTTC.

This chain joins TRBV9 and TRBJ2-1, with D hard to call. The CDR3 sequence is 15 residues long. Trimming cost V 0 bases and J 8 bases, with 15 bases left between them. Germline-derived CDR1 and CDR2 are SGDLS and YYNGEE. CDR3 protein: CASSVEGQTADEQFF. The CDR3 coding sequence is TGTGCCAGCAGCGTAGAGGGCCAAACAGCCGATGAGCAGTTCTTC.

This chain uses TRBV6-1 with TRBJ1-2, with TRBD1 identical over 9 bases. CDR3 length equals 15 residues. The V and J ends lost 2 bases and 5 bases, in that order; junction bases with no gene match: 6. Germline lookup yields CDR1 MNHNS and CDR2 SASEGT. CDR3 sequence reads: CASSESGTGSYGYTF. The CDR3 region has the DNA TGTGCCAGCAGTGAATCGGGGACAGGGTCTTATGGCTACACCTTC.

This clone was found once. The junction departs from the called germline gene at one end, perhaps through a read error. Additional DNA sequences in this sample encode the identical CDR3. The chain couples TRBV14 to TRBJ2-5; 11 bases line up with TRBD2. The CDR3 loop spans 17 amino acids. Germline assignment: CDR1 SGHDN and CDR2 FVKESK. Here the CDR3 reads CASSPGLAGGFQETQYF. CDR3 DNA sequence: TGTGCCAGCAGCCCAGGGCTAGCGGGGGGCTTCCAAGAGACTCAGTACTTC.

This sequence joins TRBV13 and TRBJ1-1; 8 bases match TRBD1. With 4 bases clipped from V and 5 bases from J, the junction kept 6 bases outside the gene matches. The CDR3 contains 14 residues. Germline CDR1 PRHDT, CDR2 FYEKMQ (reference sequence). The CDR3 loop is CASSSDRGRTEAFF. Written as DNA, the CDR3 is TGTGCCAGCAGCTCCGACAGGGGTAGGACTGAAGCTTTCTTT.

This chain links TRBV4-1 with TRBJ1-3; maybe TRBD1 (6 bases). V shed 6 bases and J shed 0 bases, with 12 bases lying between them. Germline lookup yields CDR1 MGHRA and CDR2 YSYEKL. The CDR3 consists of 15 residues. CDR3 DNA: TGCGCCAGCAGTCGGGACACCACCTCTGGAAACACCATATATTTT. Translating it yields CASSRDTTSGNTIYF.

CDR3 amino acids: CASSLLGQVPLEQYF. CDR3 in DNA: TGTGCCAGCAGCCTCCTGGGACAGGTCCCCCTCGAGCAGTACTTC. The J gene is TRBJ2-7, the V gene TRBV13; TRBD1 aligns across 8 bases. J was trimmed by 6 bases and V by 5 bases; bases with no gene match: 12. Germline CDR1 is PRHDT and CDR2 is FYEKMQ (reference sequence). The CDR3 sequence is 15 residues long.

The chain combines TRBV27 with TRBJ2-7; D may be TRBD1 (6 bases). Per germline, CDR1 MNHEY and CDR2 SMNVEV (reference sequence). Trimming left V 5 bases short and J 8 bases short, with 19 bases between. The CDR3 has 14 residues. The CDR3 loop is CASSVGTLGVQQYF. As DNA, the CDR3 is TGTGCCAGCAGTGTTGGGACATTAGGGGTCCAGCAGTACTTC.

This rearrangement joins TRBV7-2 to TRBJ1-6; a weak D match, TRBD1 (6 bases). Germline-derived CDR1 and CDR2 are SGHTA and FQGNSA. The V end lost 6 bases, the J end lost 10 bases, and 22 bases lay between the germline ends. CDR3 size: 16 residues. CDR3 DNA: TGTGCCAGCAGTCCGTTGGGGGGCCCTTCAGGGTCACCCCTCCACTTT. It codes for CASSPLGGPSGSPLHF.

There are a few counts of this clone. The chain uses TRBV5-4 and TRBJ1-2; D is unresolved. V was pared by 2 bases and J by 4 bases, with 12 bases between. Germline CDR1 is SGHNT and CDR2 is YYREEE (reference sequence). The CDR3 sequence is 14 residues long. The CDR3: CASSFAGGSYGYTF. Written as DNA, the CDR3 is TGTGCCAGCAGCTTTGCAGGAGGTTCCTATGGCTACACCTTC.

This clone was observed once. The chain couples TRBV27 to TRBJ2-7, with a tentative D call TRBD1 (6 bases). V was cut by 1 base and J by 6 bases, with 13 bases left in between. Looked up from germline, CDR1 is MNHEY and CDR2 is SMNVEV (reference sequence). The CDR3 extends over 14 amino acids. The DNA for the CDR3 is TGTGCCAGCAGTTTATTGGGACAAGAGGGCGAGCAGTACTTC. Protein sequence: CASSLLGQEGEQYF.

The sample holds a few counts of this clone. This chain joins TRBV5-4 and TRBJ1-1, with a possible D match to TRBD1 (6 bases). The germline V gene has CDR1 SGHNT and CDR2 YYREEE (reference sequence). There are 16 residues in the CDR3. V was cut by 0 bases and J by 7 bases, with 19 bases left in between. The CDR3 sequence is CASSLVQGTVHIEAFF. Here the CDR3 DNA reads TGTGCCAGCAGCTTGGTTCAGGGGACGGTCCACATTGAAGCTTTCTTT.

The rearrangement uses TRBV5-8 and TRBJ2-3, with D tentatively TRBD1 or TRBD2 (6 bases each). V was clipped by 4 bases and J by 6 bases, with 18 bases between them. CDR1 SGHTS and CDR2 YDEGEE come from the germline V gene. The CDR3 extends over 15 amino acids. CDR3 loop: CASSPGWGAPDTQYF. CDR3 bases: TGTGCCAGCAGCCCGGGGTGGGGGGCCCCCGATACGCAGTATTTT.

V is TRBV5-4 and J is TRBJ2-7; a weak D match, TRBD1 (6 bases). Looked up from germline, CDR1 is SGHNT and CDR2 is YYREEE (reference sequence). V was shortened by 4 bases and J by 4 bases, with 18 bases between the two germline ends. This CDR3 region has 15 residues. CDR3 residues: CASSLNRELLYEQYF. The CDR3 DNA follows: TGTGCCAGCAGCCTCAACAGGGAACTTCTATACGAGCAGTACTTC. Complete variable domain (other parts from reference TRBV5-4 and TRBJ2-7): ETGVTQSPTHLIKTRGQQVTLRCSSQSGHNTVSWYQQALGQGPQFIFQYYREEENGRGNFPPRFSGLQFPNYSSELNVNALELDDSALYLCASSLNRELLYEQYFGPGTRLTVT.

The V gene is TRBV27, the J gene TRBJ2-7; D is undetermined. CDR1 and CDR2 from the germline V gene are MNHEY and SMNVEV (reference sequence). Trimming removed 2 bases at V and 2 bases at J, with 7 bases between. The CDR3 loop spans 13 amino acids. CDR3 DNA sequence: TGTGCCAGCAGTTTAACAGCGCCCTACGAGCAGTACTTC. Protein product: CASSLTAPYEQYF.

This chain links TRBV7-6 with TRBJ1-4; D is unresolved. CDR1 and CDR2 from the germline V gene are SGHVS and FNYEAQ. This CDR3 is 14 amino acids long. With 7 bases removed from V and 4 bases from J, the gap between germline ends came to 13 bases. The CDR3 region is CASKKDGNNEKLFF. The CDR3 bases are TGTGCCAGCAAAAAGGACGGCAATAATGAAAAACTGTTTTTT.